The clone carrying this T cell receptor (beta chain) showed up just once. The target antigen is unknown. The data derive from a study of cytomegalovirus exposure and HLA in healthy donors. V gave up 7 bases and J gave up 4 bases, with 20 bases separating them. Germline V gene data show CDR1 as MNHNS and CDR2 as SASEGT. There are 15 residues in the CDR3. General study points: Follow-up analysis later connected one missense variant in DCLRE1C with trimming of TCR beta V- and J-genes. In a later analysis, productive TCRs from donors in an Asian-associated ancestry cluster reportedly carried fewer N-insertions than the cohort mean.

PCR involved 60 Vbeta and 13 Jbeta primers. Only in-frame clones appear in the TCRdb table, and some are missing; sequencing was by immunoSEQ multiplex PCR. The sample lists some 200,000 clones; around 80% were seen once. The genes are TRBV6-1 and TRBJ2-7; D is possibly TRBD2 (6 bases). The sample comprised PBMCs. The sequence derives from a woman aged 60-75 years in good health and CMV-seropositive. This CDR3 reads CASILRRAGGYEQYF. In DNA form, the CDR3 reads TGTGCCAGCATTCTACGGAGGGCAGGAGGATACGAGCAGTACTTC.